The rows below give T cell receptor beta chains drawn from one sample of a study of T-cell memory formation after mild COVID-19. MiXCR, applied by TCRdb to the 5' RACE reads, yields one record per CDR3 protein. Among around 430,000 distinct CDR3 sequences listed, approximately 15% were seen once. The sample comprised PBMCs or a T cell subset sorted from them (not recorded which). Every receptor here comes from a man aged 18 to 29 who had mild COVID-19 (a few samples of this study predate the infection). Cell type and time point are not known. Each CDR3 is given with its conserved first and last residue. D genes are given only for firm matches. Size tells how often a clone was seen (once, few, many) or the class of an expanded clone, and some rows leave it out.

v_gene: TRBV4-3; j_gene: TRBJ1-4; abundance: few; d_gene: -; CDR3aa: CASSQGMWEKLFF; CDR3nt: TGCGCCAGCAGCCAAGGGATGTGGGAAAAACTGTTTTTT
v_gene: TRBV20-1; j_gene: TRBJ2-3; abundance: -; d_gene: -; CDR3aa: CSARGGSQRTDTQYF; CDR3nt: TGCAGTGCTAGAGGTGGTTCTCAACGCACAGATACGCAGTATTTT
v_gene: TRBV6-6; j_gene: TRBJ2-7; abundance: -; d_gene: TRBD2; CDR3aa: CASSPAGVYSYEQYF; CDR3nt: TGTGCCAGCAGCCCAGCGGGGGTGTACTCCTACGAGCAGTACTTC
v_gene: TRBV12-3/TRBV12-4; j_gene: TRBJ2-7; abundance: few; d_gene: TRBD1; CDR3aa: CASSFRTGLPEQYF; CDR3nt: TGTGCCAGCAGTTTTAGGACAGGGCTGCCCGAGCAGTACTTC
v_gene: TRBV10-3; j_gene: TRBJ2-3; abundance: few; d_gene: TRBD1; CDR3aa: CAISGGQGGDTQYF; CDR3nt: TGTGCCATCAGCGGCGGACAGGGCGGGGATACGCAGTATTTT
v_gene: TRBV4-1; j_gene: TRBJ1-4; abundance: -; d_gene: -; CDR3aa: CASSPDNEKLFF; CDR3nt: TGCGCCAGCAGCCCAGATAATGAAAAACTGTTTTTT
v_gene: TRBV11-2; j_gene: TRBJ1-6; abundance: few; d_gene: -; CDR3aa: CASSPSAGNSPLHF; CDR3nt: TGTGCCAGCAGCCCCTCTGCGGGGAATTCACCCCTCCACTTT
v_gene: TRBV5-1; j_gene: TRBJ2-7; abundance: once; d_gene: TRBD1; CDR3aa: CASSLEGTGGVQYF; CDR3nt: TGCGCCAGCAGCTTGGAGGGGACAGGGGGCGTACAGTACTTC
v_gene: TRBV12-3/TRBV12-4; j_gene: TRBJ1-1; abundance: -; d_gene: -; CDR3aa: CASSGGAEAFF; CDR3nt: TGTGCCAGCAGTGGAGGAGCTGAAGCTTTCTTT
v_gene: TRBV28; j_gene: TRBJ2-4; abundance: -; d_gene: -; CDR3aa: CASGTIGSAGAKNIQYF; CDR3nt: TGTGCCAGCGGGACCATTGGCAGTGCCGGGGCCAAAAACATTCAGTACTTC
v_gene: TRBV12-5; j_gene: TRBJ2-5; abundance: -; d_gene: TRBD1; CDR3aa: CASGLDRAGYQETQYF; CDR3nt: TGTGCTAGTGGCTTGGACAGGGCCGGGTACCAAGAGACCCAGTACTTC
v_gene: TRBV7-2; j_gene: TRBJ2-5; abundance: -; d_gene: -; CDR3aa: CASSLEGIYIRAQETQYF; CDR3nt: TGTGCCAGCAGCTTAGAGGGAATTTATATTCGGGCTCAAGAGACCCAGTACTTC
v_gene: TRBV5-6; j_gene: TRBJ1-1; abundance: -; d_gene: TRBD1; CDR3aa: CASSDRVLNTEAFF; CDR3nt: TGTGCCAGCAGCGACAGGGTTTTAAACACTGAAGCTTTCTTT
v_gene: TRBV29-1; j_gene: TRBJ2-1; abundance: few; d_gene: -; CDR3aa: CSVVVGNEQFF; CDR3nt: TGCAGCGTTGTAGTAGGGAATGAGCAGTTCTTC
v_gene: TRBV6-2/TRBV6-3; j_gene: TRBJ1-5; abundance: -; d_gene: -; CDR3aa: CASDSGGGGQPQHF; CDR3nt: TGTGCCAGCGATTCCGGGGGGGGCGGTCAGCCCCAGCATTTT
v_gene: TRBV20-1; j_gene: TRBJ2-5; abundance: -; d_gene: -; CDR3aa: CSATPQVQETQYF; CDR3nt: TGCAGTGCCACCCCCCAGGTTCAAGAGACCCAGTACTTC
v_gene: TRBV4-3; j_gene: TRBJ2-3; abundance: few; d_gene: TRBD2; CDR3aa: CASSQDRAGASTDTQYF; CDR3nt: TGCGCCAGCAGCCAAGACAGAGCGGGGGCCAGCACAGATACGCAGTATTTT
v_gene: TRBV7-2; j_gene: TRBJ2-4; abundance: -; d_gene: -; CDR3aa: CASSLGRNIQYF; CDR3nt: TGTGCCAGCAGCTTAGGAAGAAACATTCAGTACTTC
v_gene: TRBV5-4; j_gene: TRBJ1-1; abundance: -; d_gene: TRBD1; CDR3aa: CASSSRDSMNTEAFF; CDR3nt: TGTGCCAGCAGCTCCCGGGACAGCATGAACACTGAAGCTTTCTTT
v_gene: TRBV9; j_gene: TRBJ2-7; abundance: many; d_gene: TRBD1; CDR3aa: CASSVEGTGYNEQYF; CDR3nt: TGTGCCAGCAGCGTAGAGGGGACAGGGTACAACGAGCAGTACTTC
v_gene: TRBV11-1; j_gene: TRBJ2-5; abundance: -; d_gene: -; CDR3aa: CASTSRGDGIETQYF; CDR3nt: TGTGCCAGCACGTCACGAGGGGATGGCATAGAGACCCAGTACTTC
v_gene: TRBV28; j_gene: TRBJ1-5; abundance: few; d_gene: -; CDR3aa: CASSPVGERQPQHF; CDR3nt: TGTGCCAGCAGTCCCGTCGGGGAGAGGCAGCCCCAGCATTTT
v_gene: TRBV6-2/TRBV6-3; j_gene: TRBJ2-2; abundance: -; d_gene: -; CDR3aa: CASSRRAVGGELFF; CDR3nt: TGTGCCAGCAGCCGACGCGCGGTTGGCGGGGAGCTGTTTTTT
v_gene: TRBV4-2; j_gene: TRBJ2-7; abundance: few; d_gene: -; CDR3aa: CASSQDGREQYF; CDR3nt: TGTGCCAGCAGCCAAGATGGTCGCGAGCAGTACTTC
v_gene: TRBV18; j_gene: TRBJ2-7; abundance: -; d_gene: TRBD2; CDR3aa: CASSPGRDDEQYF; CDR3nt: TGTGCCAGCTCCCCCGGGAGGGACGACGAGCAGTACTTC
v_gene: TRBV28; j_gene: TRBJ2-1; abundance: -; d_gene: -; CDR3aa: CASSSLDRYLEQFF; CDR3nt: TGTGCCAGCAGTTCCCTTGACAGGTACCTTGAGCAGTTCTTC
v_gene: TRBV7-2; j_gene: TRBJ2-5; abundance: -; d_gene: TRBD2; CDR3aa: CASSFLLAGGPGAGKTQYF; CDR3nt: TGTGCCAGCAGCTTCTTATTAGCGGGGGGACCGGGCGCAGGAAAGACCCAGTACTTC
v_gene: TRBV7-2; j_gene: TRBJ2-1; abundance: few; d_gene: TRBD2; CDR3aa: CASSSTLAGGPVNEQFF; CDR3nt: TGTGCCAGCAGCTCGACCCTAGCGGGGGGGCCGGTCAATGAGCAGTTCTTC
v_gene: TRBV5-1; j_gene: TRBJ2-5; abundance: -; d_gene: TRBD1; CDR3aa: CASSSDRGGTQYF; CDR3nt: TGCGCCAGCAGCTCAGACAGGGGTGGGACCCAGTACTTC
v_gene: TRBV4-3; j_gene: TRBJ1-6; abundance: few; d_gene: -; CDR3aa: CASSQDRDSPLHF; CDR3nt: TGCGCCAGCAGCCAAGATAGGGATTCACCCCTCCACTTT
v_gene: TRBV24-1; j_gene: TRBJ2-1; abundance: many; d_gene: TRBD1; CDR3aa: CATSPGGFYNEQFF; CDR3nt: TGTGCCACCAGTCCAGGGGGTTTCTACAATGAGCAGTTCTTC
v_gene: TRBV20-1; j_gene: TRBJ2-3; abundance: few; d_gene: TRBD1; CDR3aa: CSAPGQGFRDTQYF; CDR3nt: TGCAGTGCACCGGGACAGGGTTTTCGAGATACGCAGTATTTT
v_gene: TRBV14; j_gene: TRBJ2-3; abundance: many; d_gene: TRBD1; CDR3aa: CASSTVQGQGVDTQYF; CDR3nt: TGTGCCAGCAGCACCGTCCAGGGACAGGGAGTCGATACGCAGTATTTT
v_gene: TRBV5-1; j_gene: TRBJ2-3; abundance: -; d_gene: -; CDR3aa: CASSLWGGAADTQYF; CDR3nt: TGCGCCAGCAGCTTATGGGGGGGGGCAGCAGATACGCAGTATTTT
v_gene: TRBV9; j_gene: TRBJ2-7; abundance: few; d_gene: TRBD2; CDR3aa: CASSHGGGTYEQYF; CDR3nt: TGTGCCAGCAGCCATGGCGGGGGGACCTACGAGCAGTACTTC
v_gene: TRBV4-2; j_gene: TRBJ1-3; abundance: -; d_gene: -; CDR3aa: CASSQDQNSGNTIYF; CDR3nt: TGTGCCAGCAGCCAAGACCAGAACTCTGGAAACACCATATATTTT
v_gene: TRBV5-1; j_gene: TRBJ2-3; abundance: -; d_gene: -; CDR3aa: CASSVEGLAATDTQYF; CDR3nt: TGCGCCAGCAGCGTGGAGGGCCTCGCGGCCACAGATACGCAGTATTTT
v_gene: TRBV5-1; j_gene: TRBJ1-3; abundance: -; d_gene: -; CDR3aa: CASSRGGDSGNTIYF; CDR3nt: TGCGCCAGCAGCCGGGGAGGGGACTCTGGAAACACCATATATTTT
v_gene: TRBV28; j_gene: TRBJ1-2; abundance: few; d_gene: TRBD1; CDR3aa: CASRLTGVYNYGYTF; CDR3nt: TGTGCCAGCAGGCTAACAGGGGTGTATAACTATGGCTACACCTTC
v_gene: TRBV5-4; j_gene: TRBJ2-7; abundance: -; d_gene: TRBD2; CDR3aa: CASSSNSGLSYEQYF; CDR3nt: TGTGCCAGCAGCTCGAATAGCGGGCTCTCCTACGAGCAGTACTTC
v_gene: TRBV5-1; j_gene: TRBJ2-3; abundance: -; d_gene: -; CDR3aa: CASSLAESRTDTQYF; CDR3nt: TGCGCCAGCAGCTTGGCAGAATCCCGCACAGATACGCAGTATTTT
v_gene: TRBV10-3; j_gene: TRBJ2-7; abundance: few; d_gene: -; CDR3aa: CAIRMGYEQYF; CDR3nt: TGTGCCATCAGGATGGGGTACGAGCAGTACTTC
v_gene: TRBV7-9; j_gene: TRBJ2-5; abundance: few; d_gene: TRBD1; CDR3aa: CASSFTGTAETQYF; CDR3nt: TGTGCCAGCAGCTTCACCGGGACAGCGGAGACCCAGTACTTC
v_gene: TRBV11-1; j_gene: TRBJ2-3; abundance: -; d_gene: TRBD2; CDR3aa: CASSLSRGGRDTQYF; CDR3nt: TGTGCCAGCAGCTTAAGCCGGGGGGGCCGGGATACGCAGTATTTT
v_gene: TRBV28; j_gene: TRBJ2-3; abundance: -; d_gene: -; CDR3aa: CASSLWTSDTDTQYF; CDR3nt: TGTGCCAGCAGTTTATGGACGTCGGACACAGATACGCAGTATTTT
v_gene: TRBV6-6; j_gene: TRBJ1-1; abundance: -; d_gene: TRBD1; CDR3aa: CASRARFQQGIGVTEAFF; CDR3nt: TGTGCCAGCAGAGCAAGGTTCCAACAGGGGATCGGAGTCACTGAAGCTTTCTTT
v_gene: TRBV20-1; j_gene: TRBJ2-5; abundance: -; d_gene: -; CDR3aa: CSARDVTADQETQYF; CDR3nt: TGCAGTGCTAGAGATGTAACGGCGGACCAAGAGACCCAGTACTTC
v_gene: TRBV20-1; j_gene: TRBJ2-6; abundance: many; d_gene: -; CDR3aa: CSASDSGANVLTF; CDR3nt: TGCAGTGCGTCAGACTCTGGGGCCAACGTCCTGACTTTC
v_gene: TRBV20-1; j_gene: TRBJ2-7; abundance: -; d_gene: -; CDR3aa: CSARGKGGSYEQYF; CDR3nt: TGCAGTGCTAGGGGGAAAGGGGGGTCGTACGAGCAGTACTTC
v_gene: TRBV5-1; j_gene: TRBJ2-7; abundance: few; d_gene: -; CDR3aa: CASSLGFVEQYF; CDR3nt: TGCGCCAGCAGCTTGGGCTTCGTCGAGCAGTACTTC
v_gene: TRBV7-2; j_gene: TRBJ2-1; abundance: many; d_gene: -; CDR3aa: CASSSQPGYEQFF; CDR3nt: TGTGCCAGCAGCTCCCAGCCAGGGTATGAGCAGTTCTTC
v_gene: TRBV15; j_gene: TRBJ1-1; abundance: few; d_gene: -; CDR3aa: CATSRTGNTEAFF; CDR3nt: TGTGCCACCAGCAGGACAGGGAACACTGAAGCTTTCTTT
v_gene: TRBV11-3; j_gene: TRBJ2-3; abundance: few; d_gene: TRBD1; CDR3aa: CASSTGQGPDTQYF; CDR3nt: TGTGCCAGCAGCACGGGACAGGGCCCCGATACGCAGTATTTT
v_gene: TRBV5-1; j_gene: TRBJ1-4; abundance: few; d_gene: TRBD1; CDR3aa: CASSTLGQDEKLFF; CDR3nt: TGCGCCAGCAGCACCCTCGGACAGGATGAAAAACTGTTTTTT
v_gene: TRBV21-1; j_gene: TRBJ1-5; abundance: -; d_gene: -; CDR3aa: CASSKEGGAQRSNQPQHF; CDR3nt: TGTGCCAGCAGCAAAGAGGGCGGGGCCCAGAGGTCAAATCAGCCCCAGCATTTT
v_gene: TRBV27; j_gene: TRBJ2-2; abundance: -; d_gene: -; CDR3aa: CASSFRGYTGELFF; CDR3nt: TGTGCCAGCAGTTTCAGGGGATACACCGGGGAGCTGTTTTTT
v_gene: TRBV2; j_gene: TRBJ2-7; abundance: few; d_gene: -; CDR3aa: CASFGTLSRIEQYF; CDR3nt: TGTGCCAGTTTCGGGACACTCTCCCGTATCGAGCAGTACTTC
v_gene: TRBV30; j_gene: TRBJ1-2; abundance: many; d_gene: -; CDR3aa: CAWSRQVNGYTF; CDR3nt: TGTGCCTGGAGCAGACAGGTCAACGGCTACACCTTC
v_gene: TRBV7-2; j_gene: TRBJ2-3; abundance: -; d_gene: -; CDR3aa: CASSKERWGWGTDTQYF; CDR3nt: TGTGCCAGCAGCAAAGAGAGGTGGGGCTGGGGCACAGATACGCAGTATTTT
v_gene: TRBV11-2; j_gene: TRBJ2-6; abundance: -; d_gene: TRBD2; CDR3aa: CASSLVPRLAGTGANVLTF; CDR3nt: TGTGCCAGCAGCTTAGTCCCCCGGCTAGCGGGTACGGGGGCCAACGTCCTGACTTTC